One sample yielded the 9 T cell receptor beta chains listed below, sequenced in a study of blood T cell repertoires in COVID-19. Using immunoSEQ multiplex PCR, the repertoire was profiled, and TCRdb retains in-frame clones only, with some absent. Of 380,000 or so clones in the sample, 81% were seen once. Sequences were obtained from peripheral blood. These receptors were collected from a human donor with acute or convalescent COVID-19. The donor label of this sample is uncertain.

V usage is TRBV29-1 and J usage is TRBJ1-2; D is undetermined. V lost 3 bases and J lost 4, with 9 bases in between. The CDR3 runs 12 residues. In germline, CDR1 is SQVTM, CDR2 ANQGSEA. The CDR3 spells CSVEGLAYGYTF. CDR3 sequence (DNA): TGCAGCGTTGAGGGCCTCGCCTATGGCTACACCTTC. The variable domain in full, completed from reference TRBV29-1 and TRBJ1-2, reads SAVISQKPSRDICQRGTSLTIQCQVDSQVTMMFWYRQQPGQSLTLIATANQGSEATYESGFVIDKFPISRPNLTFSTLTVSNMSPEDSSIYLCSVEGLAYGYTFGSGTRLTVV.

The V gene is TRBV7-2, the J gene TRBJ2-3; the match to TRBD2 covers 10 bases. CDR3 length equals 13 residues. Unmatched junction bases numbered 11, after V lost 8 bases and J lost 12 bases. The germline V gene has CDR1 SGHTA and CDR2 FQGNSA. CDR3 protein: CASQISLAGVQYF. The CDR3 region has the DNA TGTGCCAGCCAGATCTCTCTAGCGGGAGTTCAGTATTTT.

This clone was recorded once. The chain employs TRBV10-1 and TRBJ2-1; possibly TRBD1 for D (6 bases). The CDR3 is 16 residues long. The V end was cut by 4 bases, the J end by 6 bases, with 19 bases between. Germline CDR1 reads WNHNN; CDR2 reads SYGVQD (reference sequence). DNA of the CDR3: TGCGCCAGCAGTGGAGGCCACTCCGGGACATTCAATGAGCAGTTCTTC. It specifies CASSGGHSGTFNEQFF.

The rearrangement links TRBV5-1 to TRBJ2-5; the match to TRBD2 covers 11 bases. This CDR3 is 16 amino acids long. Germline-derived CDR1 and CDR2 are SGHRS and YFSETQ. Trimming at V came to 4 bases and at J to 4 bases, leaving 9 bases not matched to a gene. The CDR3 region has the DNA TGCGCCAGCAGCCCGAGACTAGCGGGATGGGGAGAGACCCAGTACTTC. Translation: CASSPRLAGWGETQYF.

A word on this clone: This same CDR3 is encoded by further DNA sequences in the sample. V usage is TRBV29-1 and J usage is TRBJ1-1, with D possibly matching TRBD1 (5 bases). Germline-derived CDR1 and CDR2 are SQVTM and ANQGSEA. CDR3 size: 13 residues. With 7 bases removed from V and 0 bases from J, the gap between germline ends came to 12 bases. The CDR3 reads CSARGGLNTEAFF. As DNA, the CDR3 is TGCAGCGCCCGCGGGGGGTTGAACACTGAAGCTTTCTTT.

The chain carries TRBV27 and TRBJ2-1; 9 bases map to TRBD1. Germline V lookup: CDR1 MNHEY, CDR2 SMNVEV (reference sequence). V shed 3 bases and J 3 bases; nucleotides not matched to a gene: 27. CDR3 length: 23 amino acids. The CDR3, as DNA: TGTGCCAGCAGTTTTTCTTCCTTAAAACGGGACAGGGACCTTCTCCCGTTCTACAATGAGCAGTTCTTC. Protein: CASSFSSLKRDRDLLPFYNEQFF.

The chain couples TRBV2 to TRBJ1-5; D uncertain. CDR1 is SNHLY and CDR2 is FYNNEI in the germline V gene. V lost 7 bases, J lost 4 bases, and 11 bases lay in between. The CDR3 consists of 13 residues. The CDR3 protein is CASKREFNQPQHF. The CDR3 DNA is TGTGCCAGCAAGCGTGAGTTTAATCAGCCCCAGCATTTT.

In this sample, this clone turned up once. The chain couples TRBV21-1 to TRBJ1-1; TRBD1, the table's D call, lacks a check against the DNA. TRBV21-1 is termed a pseudogene. The CDR3 is 17 residues long. CDR3 protein: CASSTPGQVVRDTEAFF. The CDR3 DNA reads as TGTGCCAGCAGCACCCCGGGACAGGTGGTGCGAGACACTGAAGCTTTCTTT.

The CDR3 DNA reads TGTGCCAGCAGTCGATCAGGAGACTCTGGAAACACCATATATTTT. Amino acids: CASSRSGDSGNTIYF. The V and J genes are TRBV6-6 and TRBJ1-3; unclear D gene. This CDR3 spans 15 amino acids. Trimming pared 5 bases from V and 0 bases from J, leaving 11 bases between. CDR1 is MNHNY and CDR2 is SVGAGI in the germline V gene (reference sequence).